The sequence of this TCR beta chain was determined in a study of blood T cell repertoires in COVID-19. Study details: There were acute and convalescent COVID-19 samples, and they came from the United States, Italy and Spain.

Trimming left V 1 base short and J 4 bases short, with 7 bases between. Per the germline V gene, CDR1 is MGHRA and CDR2 is YSYEKL. There are 14 residues in the CDR3. This clone appeared a few times. In Seattle, patients joined the study during active infection and were tracked longitudinally. Profiling relied on immunoSEQ multiplex PCR, and the TCRdb table lists in-frame clones only, not all of them. The sample lists roughly 11,000 clones; over 55% were seen once. The sequence was collected from a man aged 60 to 69 with COVID-19, enrolled during active disease. Sample: peripheral blood. V gene TRBV4-1 combines with J gene TRBJ2-2; D is unclear. This CDR3 reads CASSQGAVTGELFF. In DNA form, the CDR3 reads TGCGCCAGCAGCCAAGGTGCGGTCACCGGGGAGCTGTTTTTT.